The clone carrying this T cell receptor (beta chain) appeared a few times. The antigen is undetermined. The V end was cut by 2 bases, the J end by 4 bases, with 10 bases between. Per the germline V gene, CDR1 is MNHEY and CDR2 is SVGEGT. This CDR3 region has 14 residues. This sample was taken from a study of post-analysis software for immune sequencing data. Study summary: Recorded subtypes: relapsing-remitting, secondary progressive, progressive-relapsing; some patients unannotated.

The TCR beta cDNA libraries carried unique molecular identifiers. Out of roughly 0.95 to 11 million T cells, some 480,000 cDNA molecules were generated. Via MiXCR, TCRdb re-called the PCR reads, giving one row per CDR3 protein. The sample consists of roughly 650,000 distinct CDR3 sequences, 59% of them appearing once. Regarding the study as a whole: Patients showed TRBV5-6, TRBV5-1 and TRBV20-1 among a handful of TRBV segments more frequent than in controls. Samples from one preparation batch, clustered by F measure, grouped strongly together. Controls significantly exceeded multiple sclerosis patients in normalized Chao1 diversity.

Sequenced material: blood. This TCR came from a girl aged 2 to 10 with multiple sclerosis. The gene calls are TRBV6-2 or TRBV6-3 and TRBJ2-3; D might be TRBD1 (6 bases). The CDR3 sequence is CASSYPGHPDTQYF. Here the CDR3 DNA reads TGTGCCAGCAGTTACCCGGGACACCCAGATACGCAGTATTTT.